This is a list of T cell receptor beta chains from one sample in a study of cytomegalovirus exposure and HLA in healthy donors. TCRdb's copy holds only in-frame clones and misses some; the assay was immunoSEQ multiplex PCR. The sample lists under 150,000 clones, approximately 87% seen once, with roughly 3% in the top ten. Sample: PBMCs. The receptors were gathered from a man aged 18 to 30 in good health and CMV-seronegative. The CDR3 runs from the conserved cysteine through the conserved F or W. D genes are given only for firm matches. Some rows mark clone size as missing; the rest say once, few, many or name a class of expanded clone.

TRBJ1-1,NA,TRBV6-5,NA,TGTGCCAGCAGATCTCGACTCGTTACTGAAGCTTTCTTT,CASRSRLVTEAFF
TRBJ2-2,TRBD2,TRBV7-9,NA,TGTGCCAGCACCCCGTCGGGGGGATGGACCGGGGAGCTGTTTTTT,CASTPSGGWTGELFF
TRBJ1-4,NA,TRBV4-3,NA,TGCGCCAGCAGCCAAGTATGGACTGCCCTGGCGGATGAAAAACTGTTTTTT,CASSQVWTALADEKLFF
TRBJ2-1,NA,TRBV4-1,NA,TGCGCCAGCAGCCATCCGGGACATAATTTCAATGAGCAGTTCTTC,CASSHPGHNFNEQFF
TRBJ1-5,TRBD1,TRBV6-1,NA,TGTGCCAGCAGTGACCGACAGGGGACGGCAACCAATCAGCCCCAGCATTTT,CASSDRQGTATNQPQHF
TRBJ2-5,TRBD2,TRBV4-1,NA,TGCGCCAGCAGCCTGTTAGCGGGGGGGCTCGGAGAGACCCAGTACTTC,CASSLLAGGLGETQYF
TRBJ1-4,NA,TRBV15,NA,TGTGCCACCAGCAGCCTGGACTGGAATGAAAAACTGTTTTTT,CATSSLDWNEKLFF
TRBJ1-2,NA,TRBV6-6,NA,TGTGCCAGCAGTTACGAGTATGCCCCTTCGCATGGCTACACCTTC,CASSYEYAPSHGYTF
TRBJ1-1,NA,TRBV28,NA,TGTGCCAGCAGTCTAGCGGGACAAATGAACACTGAAGCTTTCTTT,CASSLAGQMNTEAFF
TRBJ2-3,NA,TRBV6-5,NA,TGTGCCAGCAGTTACTCGAGGGTTCAAACAGATACGCAGTATTTT,CASSYSRVQTDTQYF
TRBJ1-3,TRBD1,TRBV19,once,TGTGCCAGTCTCGGACAGGGGCGAAACACCATATATTTT,CASLGQGRNTIYF
TRBJ1-6,TRBD1,TRBV2,NA,TGTGCCAGCAGGACCGACAGGGGGGGCTCGAGCTCCTATAATTCACCCCTCCACTTT,CASRTDRGGSSSYNSPLHF
TRBJ2-5,NA,TRBV5-6,NA,TGTGCCAGCAGCCCAGGACAGCAAGAGACCCAGTACTTC,CASSPGQQETQYF
TRBJ1-3,NA,TRBV6-6,NA,TGTGCCAGCAGTTACTCGATTTCCAGATCCGGAAACACCATATATTTT,CASSYSISRSGNTIYF
TRBJ1-1,NA,TRBV7-2,NA,TGTGCCAGCAGCTTAGTATATCAGGGGAGGGTGAACACTGAAGCTTTCTTT,CASSLVYQGRVNTEAFF
TRBJ1-4,NA,TRBV2,once,TGTGCCAGCAGTGAGGAGGAGGGGCGAGGGGTAGATGAAAAACTGTTTTTT,CASSEEEGRGVDEKLFF
TRBJ1-5,NA,TRBV6-5,NA,TGTGCCAGCAGGACAGCCAATCAGCCCCAGCATTTT,CASRTANQPQHF
TRBJ2-5,NA,TRBV6-5,NA,TGTGCCAGCAGTTACCTCTCCCGGAGAGAGGCCCAGTACTTC,CASSYLSRREAQYF
TRBJ2-7,NA,TRBV10-1,once,TGCGCCACCTTCTACGAGCAGTACTTC,CATFYEQYF
TRBJ2-1,TRBD1,TRBV7-9,few,TGTGCCAGCAGCTTATCGGGACAGTCCCCGGGAAATGAGCAGTTCTTC,CASSLSGQSPGNEQFF
TRBJ2-7,TRBD1,TRBV5-8,NA,TGTGCCAGCAGCCGTGCCGGGACAGGTGGGTACGAGCAGTACTTC,CASSRAGTGGYEQYF
TRBJ1-1,NA,TRBV7-9,NA,TGTGCCAGCAGCTTAGCGTCGGGAGGGGGGAACACTGAAGCTTTCTTT,CASSLASGGGNTEAFF
TRBJ1-5,NA,TRBV7-9,NA,TGTGCCAGCAGCAGAGGAGGTCAGCCCCAGCATTTT,CASSRGGQPQHF
TRBJ1-5,TRBD1,TRBV27,NA,TGTGCCAGCAGGACAGGGTCGGGTCAGCCCCAGCATTTT,CASRTGSGQPQHF
TRBJ2-7,NA,TRBV11-2,NA,TGTGCCAGCAGCTTAGCTCCAGTTACCGACGAGCAGTACTTC,CASSLAPVTDEQYF
TRBJ1-2,TRBD1,TRBV19,NA,TGTGCCAGTATGGGCACAGGGGGCGGGTTAGCCTATGGCTACACCTTC,CASMGTGGGLAYGYTF
TRBJ2-7,NA,TRBV6-1,NA,TGTGCCAGCAGTGAGGGGGGGCGGTTGGGGCAGTACTTC,CASSEGGRLGQYF